The 4 T cell receptor beta chains listed next were all sequenced from one sample in a study of blood T cell repertoires in COVID-19. Sequenced by immunoSEQ multiplex PCR; TCRdb stores in-frame clones only, minus some. The sample records some 120,000 clones, 70% to 90% being singletons. What was sequenced was peripheral blood. The receptors originated from a man aged 25 to 45 with acute or convalescent COVID-19.

J is TRBJ1-6 and V is TRBV27; possible D gene TRBD1, 5 bases. In germline, CDR1 is MNHEY, CDR2 SMNVEV (reference sequence). The CDR3 is 17 amino acids. Trimming took off 3 bases at V and 7 bases at J, with 19 bases between the two ends. The CDR3 reads CASSFFLSGLRNSPLHF. CDR3 bases: TGTGCCAGCAGTTTTTTTCTGTCAGGGCTACGAAATTCACCCCTCCACTTT.

The rearrangement uses TRBV7-8 and TRBJ2-1, with TRBD2 matching 9 bases. The CDR3 is 16 residues long. Germline assignment: CDR1 SGHVS and CDR2 FQNEAQ. The ends lost 5 bases at V and 6 bases at J; junction bases unmatched: 11. The CDR3 DNA reads as TGTGCCAGCAGCCTCCTTAGCGGGAGTACCCCCAATGAGCAGTTCTTC. Translating it yields CASSLLSGSTPNEQFF.

The chain uses TRBV15 and TRBJ1-1; D not resolved. Germline values: CDR1 LNHNV, CDR2 YYDKDF (reference sequence). The V end was cut by 3 bases, the J end by 8 bases, with 19 bases between. There are 15 residues in the CDR3. CDR3 sequence: CATSSRDFPRTEAFF. CDR3 DNA sequence: TGTGCCACCAGCAGCAGAGACTTCCCTAGAACCGAAGCTTTCTTT.

The chain employs TRBV5-6 and TRBJ1-2; possibly TRBD1 for D (5 bases). Germline values: CDR1 SGHDT, CDR2 YYEEEE. Trimming shortened V by 0 bases and J by 5 bases, and 8 bases separated the two germline ends. CDR3 length: 13 amino acids. In nucleotides, the CDR3 is TGTGCCAGCAGCTTGGGCAGACAGTATGGCTACACCTTC. It is translated as CASSLGRQYGYTF.